This T cell receptor (beta chain) was recovered during a study of blood T cell repertoires in COVID-19. V lost 5 bases and J lost 1, with 16 bases in between. The germline CDR1 and CDR2 sequences are SGHTA and FQGNSA. The CDR3 loop spans 16 amino acids. In the authors' methods: Amplification with reference gene primers provided the estimates of nucleated cell counts. Produced via immunoSEQ multiplex PCR; TCRdb's table is partial and in-frame only. The DNA was the basis for D and trimming; V, J and clone size are from that table. Of more than 45,000 clones detected, around 85% appear once; the ten largest clones hold roughly 15%.

This receptor was taken from a human donor in a cohort sampled during active COVID-19. The source material was peripheral blood. V gene TRBV7-2 combines with J gene TRBJ2-3; D is perhaps TRBD2 (6 bases). The CDR3 loop reads CASSRGSGGGTDTQYF. CDR3 nucleotide sequence: TGTGCCAGCAGCAGAGGTAGCGGAGGGGGCACAGATACGCAGTATTTT. Based on the CDR3 plus reference TRBV7-2 and TRBJ2-3, the full variable domain is GAGVSQSPSNKVTEKGKDVELRCDPISGHTALYWYRQSLGQGLEFLIYFQGNSAPDKSGLPSDRFSAERTGGSVSTLTIQRTQQEDSAVYLCASSRGSGGGTDTQYFGPGTRLTVL.